This T cell receptor beta chain was captured in a study of glioma-infiltrating T cells. The study's findings and limits: Non-neoplastic patients had below-expected tissue-blood divergence, while all gliomas exceeded expectation.

Comments on this clonotype: Its matching antigen is unknown.

The CDR3 length is 19 residues. Germline V gene lookup returns CDR1 KGHSH and CDR2 LQKENI. V was clipped by 4 bases and J by 3 bases, with 25 bases between them. Using RNA template, CDR3s of TCR alpha and beta were amplified with iRepertoire arm-PCR. Input was roughly 100-450 ng of tissue mRNA or PBMC total RNA. TCRdb fed the multiplex PCR reads into MiXCR, producing one record per CDR3 protein. Of under 200,000 distinct CDR3 sequences in the sample, around 45% were seen once. This clonotype was sampled from a human donor with low-grade glioma or glioblastoma, undergoing nonglioma brain surgery, or in good health (not recorded which). Sequenced sample: glioma tissue, nonneoplastic brain tissue, or PBMCs (not recorded which). The V gene is TRBV18, the J gene TRBJ2-1; D is possibly TRBD2 (6 bases). The CDR3 region is CASSRNTPGDASFYNEQFF. In nucleotides, the CDR3 is TGTGCCAGCTCACGAAACACCCCGGGGGATGCTAGCTTCTACAATGAGCAGTTCTTC. Complete variable domain (other parts from reference TRBV18 and TRBJ2-1): NAGVMQNPRHLVRRRGQEARLRCSPMKGHSHVYWYRQLPEEGLKFMVYLQKENIIDESGMPKERFSAEFPKEGPSILRIQQVVRGDSAAYFCASSRNTPGDASFYNEQFFGPGTRLTVL.